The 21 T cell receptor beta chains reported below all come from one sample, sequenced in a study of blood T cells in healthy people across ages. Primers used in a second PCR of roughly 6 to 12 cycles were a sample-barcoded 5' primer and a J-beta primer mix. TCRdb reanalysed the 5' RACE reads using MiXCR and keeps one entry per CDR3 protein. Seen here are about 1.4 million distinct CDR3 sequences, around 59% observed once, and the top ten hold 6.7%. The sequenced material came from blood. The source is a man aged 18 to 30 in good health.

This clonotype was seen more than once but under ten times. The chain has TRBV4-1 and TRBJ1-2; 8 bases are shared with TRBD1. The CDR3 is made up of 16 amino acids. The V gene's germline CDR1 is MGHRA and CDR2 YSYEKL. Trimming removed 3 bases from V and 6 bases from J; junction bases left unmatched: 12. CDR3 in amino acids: CASSQPGQGTRNGYTF. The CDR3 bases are TGCGCCAGCAGCCAGCCCGGACAGGGAACGAGAAATGGCTACACCTTC.

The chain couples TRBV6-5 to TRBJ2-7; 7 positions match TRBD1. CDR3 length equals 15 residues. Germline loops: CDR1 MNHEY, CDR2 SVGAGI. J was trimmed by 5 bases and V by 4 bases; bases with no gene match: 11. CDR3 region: CASSSTGILIHEQYF. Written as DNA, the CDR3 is TGTGCCAGCAGTTCGACAGGGATCCTCATCCACGAGCAGTACTTC.

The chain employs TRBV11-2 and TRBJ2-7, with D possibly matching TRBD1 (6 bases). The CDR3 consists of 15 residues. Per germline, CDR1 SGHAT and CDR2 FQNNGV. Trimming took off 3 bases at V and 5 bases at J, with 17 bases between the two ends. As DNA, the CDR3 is TGTGCCAGCAGCTTTTTTATTCTGGACAGAAACGAGCAGTACTTC. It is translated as CASSFFILDRNEQYF.

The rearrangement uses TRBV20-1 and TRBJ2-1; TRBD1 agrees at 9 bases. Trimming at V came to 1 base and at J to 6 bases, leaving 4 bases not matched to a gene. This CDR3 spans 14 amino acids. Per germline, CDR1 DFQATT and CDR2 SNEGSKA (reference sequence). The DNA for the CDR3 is TGCAGTGCTAGAGGGGACAGGGTGATCAATGAGCAGTTCTTC. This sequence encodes CSARGDRVINEQFF.

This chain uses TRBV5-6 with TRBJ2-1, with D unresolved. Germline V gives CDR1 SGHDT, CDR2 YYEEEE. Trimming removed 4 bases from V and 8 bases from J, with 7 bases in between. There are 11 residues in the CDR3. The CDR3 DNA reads TGTGCCAGCAGCGTGAAGTATGAGCAGTTCTTC. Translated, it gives CASSVKYEQFF.

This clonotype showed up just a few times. The CDR3 protein is CASSLAFNEQYF. CDR3 coding DNA: TGTGCCAGCAGCTTAGCGTTCAACGAGCAGTACTTC. The rearrangement uses TRBV7-2 and TRBJ2-5; D call uncertain. The closer fit of TRBJ2-7 to the DNA end suggests the J call may be wrong. Germline V lookup: CDR1 SGHTA, CDR2 FQGNSA. This CDR3 region has 12 residues.

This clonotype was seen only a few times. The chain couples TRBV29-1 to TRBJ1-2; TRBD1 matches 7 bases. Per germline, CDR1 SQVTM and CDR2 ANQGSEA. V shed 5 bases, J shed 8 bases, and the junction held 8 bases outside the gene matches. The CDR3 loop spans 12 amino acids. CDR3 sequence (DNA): TGCAGCGTTCTGACAGGGTTGGACGGCTACACCTTC. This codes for CSVLTGLDGYTF.

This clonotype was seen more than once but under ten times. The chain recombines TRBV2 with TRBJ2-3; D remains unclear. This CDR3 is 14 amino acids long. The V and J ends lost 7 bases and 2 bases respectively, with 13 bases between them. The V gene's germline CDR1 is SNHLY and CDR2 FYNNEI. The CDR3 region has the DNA TGTGCCAGCATTCGGCAGACGTACACAGATACGCAGTATTTT. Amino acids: CASIRQTYTDTQYF.

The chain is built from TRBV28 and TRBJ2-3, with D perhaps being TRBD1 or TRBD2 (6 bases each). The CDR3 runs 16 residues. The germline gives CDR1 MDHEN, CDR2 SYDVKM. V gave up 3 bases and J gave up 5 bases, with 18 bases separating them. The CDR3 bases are TGTGCCAGCAGTTTTAGCGGACAGCCCGGGGGAGATACGCAGTATTTT. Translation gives CASSFSGQPGGDTQYF.

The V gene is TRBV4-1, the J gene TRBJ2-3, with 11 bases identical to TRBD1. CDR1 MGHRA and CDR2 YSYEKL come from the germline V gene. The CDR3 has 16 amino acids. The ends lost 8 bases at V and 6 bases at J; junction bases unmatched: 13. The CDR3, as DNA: TGCGCCAGCCGCTCCACCGGGACAGGGGGGGCGGATACGCAGTATTTT. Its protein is CASRSTGTGGADTQYF.

The CDR3 DNA reads TGTGCCAGCACCCTCTTTCGGGCTGGAGGTTTTGGGGAGAATTACGGGGAGCTGTTTTTT. Its translation is CASTLFRAGGFGENYGELFF. V and J are TRBV7-8 and TRBJ2-2; TRBD2 might be the D (5 bases). This CDR3 contains 20 residues. Trimming left V 7 bases short and J 7 bases short, with 34 bases between. From germline, CDR1 is SGHVS and CDR2 FQNEAQ.

CDR3 in amino acids: CASSLSYSGDYNEQFF. As DNA, the CDR3 is TGTGCCAGCAGCTTGAGTTATAGCGGGGACTACAATGAGCAGTTCTTC. The chain employs TRBV5-6 and TRBJ2-1; 8 positions match TRBD2. The CDR3 is made up of 16 amino acids. Germline CDR1 and CDR2: SGHDT and YYEEEE. The junction had 6 bases not matched to a gene; V was cut back by 1 base and J by 3 bases.

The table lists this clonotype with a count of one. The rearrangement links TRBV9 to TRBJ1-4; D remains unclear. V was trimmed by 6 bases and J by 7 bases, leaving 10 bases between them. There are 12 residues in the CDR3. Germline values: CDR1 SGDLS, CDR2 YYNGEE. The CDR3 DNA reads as TGTGCCAGCACCCGGGATGGTGAAAAACTGTTTTTT. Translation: CASTRDGEKLFF.

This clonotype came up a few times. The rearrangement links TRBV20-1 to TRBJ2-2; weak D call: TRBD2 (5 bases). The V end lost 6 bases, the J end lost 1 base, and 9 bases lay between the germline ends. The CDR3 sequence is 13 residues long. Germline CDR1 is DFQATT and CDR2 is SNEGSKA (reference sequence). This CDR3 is CSANRENTGELFF. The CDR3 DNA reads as TGCAGTGCCAACCGGGAGAACACCGGGGAGCTGTTTTTT.

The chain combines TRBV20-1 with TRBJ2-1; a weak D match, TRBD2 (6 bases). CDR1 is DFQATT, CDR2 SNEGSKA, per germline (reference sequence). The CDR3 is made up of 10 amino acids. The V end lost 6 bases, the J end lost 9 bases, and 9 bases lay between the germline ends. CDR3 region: CSAGGGEQFF. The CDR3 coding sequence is TGCAGTGCCGGGGGAGGTGAGCAGTTCTTC.

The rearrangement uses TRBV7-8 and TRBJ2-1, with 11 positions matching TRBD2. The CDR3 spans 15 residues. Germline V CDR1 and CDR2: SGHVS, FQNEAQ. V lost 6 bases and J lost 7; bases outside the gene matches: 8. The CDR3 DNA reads TGTGCCAGCAGTCGACTAGCGGGATTGTCTAATGAGCAGTTCTTC. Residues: CASSRLAGLSNEQFF.

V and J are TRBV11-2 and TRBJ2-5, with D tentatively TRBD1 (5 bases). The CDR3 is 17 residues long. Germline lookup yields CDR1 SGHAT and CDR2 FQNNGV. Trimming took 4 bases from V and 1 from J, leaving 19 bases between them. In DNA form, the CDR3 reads TGTGCCAGCAGCTGGACACCCTCGATCCGAGGCCAAGAGACCCAGTACTTC. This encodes CASSWTPSIRGQETQYF.

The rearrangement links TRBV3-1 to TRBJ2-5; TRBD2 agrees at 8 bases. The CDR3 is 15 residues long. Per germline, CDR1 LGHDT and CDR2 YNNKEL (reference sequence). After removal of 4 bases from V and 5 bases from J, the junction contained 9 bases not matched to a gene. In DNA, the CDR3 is TGTGCCAGCAGCCCTAGGACTAGCACAGGGGAGACCCAGTACTTC. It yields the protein CASSPRTSTGETQYF.

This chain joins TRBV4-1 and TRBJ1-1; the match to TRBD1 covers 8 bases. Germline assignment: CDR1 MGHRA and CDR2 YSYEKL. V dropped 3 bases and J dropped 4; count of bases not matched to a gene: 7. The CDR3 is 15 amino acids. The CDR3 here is CASSHQETGVTEAFF. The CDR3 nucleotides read TGCGCCAGCAGCCACCAGGAGACAGGGGTCACTGAAGCTTTCTTT.

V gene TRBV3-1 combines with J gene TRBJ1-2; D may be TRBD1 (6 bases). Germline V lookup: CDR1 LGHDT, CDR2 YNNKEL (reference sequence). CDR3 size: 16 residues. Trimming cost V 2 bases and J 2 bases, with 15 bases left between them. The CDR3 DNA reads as TGTGCCAGCAGCCAATGGGTCGGGCAGGGGAACTATGGCTACACCTTC. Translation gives CASSQWVGQGNYGYTF.

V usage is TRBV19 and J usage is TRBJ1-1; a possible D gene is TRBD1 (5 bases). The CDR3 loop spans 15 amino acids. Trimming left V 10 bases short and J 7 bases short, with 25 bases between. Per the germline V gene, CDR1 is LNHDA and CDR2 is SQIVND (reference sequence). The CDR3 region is CATTDLRGPVLEAFF. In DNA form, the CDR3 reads TGTGCCACCACAGACCTCCGGGGCCCGGTCCTTGAAGCTTTCTTT.